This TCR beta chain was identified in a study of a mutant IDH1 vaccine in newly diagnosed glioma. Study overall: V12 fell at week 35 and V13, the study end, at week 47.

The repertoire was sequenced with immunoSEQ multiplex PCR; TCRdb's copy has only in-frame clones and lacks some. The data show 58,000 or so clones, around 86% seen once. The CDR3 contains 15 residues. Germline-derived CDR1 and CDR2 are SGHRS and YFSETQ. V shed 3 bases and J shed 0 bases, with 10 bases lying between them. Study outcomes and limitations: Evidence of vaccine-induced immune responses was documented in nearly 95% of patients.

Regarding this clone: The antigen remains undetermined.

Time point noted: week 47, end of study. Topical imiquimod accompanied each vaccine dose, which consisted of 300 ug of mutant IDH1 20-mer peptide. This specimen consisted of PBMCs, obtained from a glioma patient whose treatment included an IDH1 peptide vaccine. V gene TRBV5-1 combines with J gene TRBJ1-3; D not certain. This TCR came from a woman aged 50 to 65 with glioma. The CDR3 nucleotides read TGCGCCAGCAGCTACTCGGGTGGCTCTGGAAACACCATATATTTT. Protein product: CASSYSGGSGNTIYF.